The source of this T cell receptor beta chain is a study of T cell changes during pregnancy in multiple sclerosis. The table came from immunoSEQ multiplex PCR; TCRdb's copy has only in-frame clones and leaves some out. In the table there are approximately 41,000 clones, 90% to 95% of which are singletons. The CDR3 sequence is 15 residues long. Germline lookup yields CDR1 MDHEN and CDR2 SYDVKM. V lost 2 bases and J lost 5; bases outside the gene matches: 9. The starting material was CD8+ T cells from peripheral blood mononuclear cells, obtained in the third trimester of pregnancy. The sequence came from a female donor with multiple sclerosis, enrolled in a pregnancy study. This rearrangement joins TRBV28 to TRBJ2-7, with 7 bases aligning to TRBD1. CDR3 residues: CASSLETGLRDEQYF. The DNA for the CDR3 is TGTGCCAGCAGTTTAGAGACAGGGCTGCGGGACGAGCAGTACTTC.